Below are 3 T cell receptor beta chains sequenced from a single sample in a study of T cell repertoires in ileal Crohn's disease. Using immunoSEQ multiplex PCR, the repertoire was profiled, and TCRdb retains in-frame clones only, with some absent. Here the sample spans tens of thousands of clones, about 88% being singletons. Noted time point: neoterminal ileum biopsy at postoperative endoscopy, about 6 months after surgery. The sample was ileal tissue. Source of these receptors: an adult with Crohn's disease.

The DNA of the CDR3 is TGTGCCAGCAGTCGGTTTGTACAGGGGAAAAACATTCAGTACTTC. It codes for CASSRFVQGKNIQYF. The rearrangement links TRBV6-5 to TRBJ2-4; 7 bases map to TRBD1. The CDR3 extends over 15 amino acids. Germline trimming cut 5 bases from V and 4 bases from J; bases unmatched to any gene: 8. Germline assignment: CDR1 MNHEY and CDR2 SVGAGI.

J is TRBJ1-5 and V is TRBV7-2; no firm D call. Germline V gene lookup returns CDR1 SGHTA and CDR2 FQGNSA. The CDR3 totals 15 residues. The V and J ends lost 2 bases and 4 bases respectively, with 12 bases between them. The CDR3 loop reads CASSLSNPRNQPQHF. The CDR3 bases are TGTGCCAGCAGCTTAAGTAACCCGAGGAATCAGCCCCAGCATTTT.

V gene TRBV5-6 combines with J gene TRBJ1-2; 7 bases fit TRBD1. Germline trimming cut 7 bases from V and 4 bases from J; bases unmatched to any gene: 7. Looked up from germline, CDR1 is SGHDT and CDR2 is YYEEEE. This CDR3 has 13 amino acids. Here the CDR3 DNA reads TGTGCCAGCCATGGACAGGACCCCTATGGCTACACCTTC. Its protein product is CASHGQDPYGYTF.